One and the same sample provided the 28 T cell receptor beta chains below, sequenced in a study of shared clonotypes between healthy human individuals. Sequenced by immunoSEQ multiplex PCR; TCRdb stores in-frame clones only, minus some. The table includes fewer than 500,000 clones, about three quarters detected once. Sequenced material: PBMCs. These receptor sequences come from a woman aged 40 to 55 in good health. Some clones in this sample may be carry-over from other donors' samples.

The chain is built from TRBV11-3 and TRBJ2-1, with TRBD2 identical over 13 bases. The CDR3 has 17 amino acids. Germline V gene data show CDR1 as SGHNT and CDR2 as YENEEA. V lost 5 bases to trimming and J lost 3 bases; unmatched junction nucleotides: 7. The CDR3 sequence is CASSRGLAGESYNEQFF. The CDR3 DNA follows: TGTGCCAGCAGCAGAGGACTAGCGGGGGAAAGCTACAATGAGCAGTTCTTC.

This chain connects TRBV27 to TRBJ2-1; weak D call: TRBD2 (5 bases). Trimming took 6 bases from V and 7 from J, leaving 19 bases between them. This CDR3 has 15 amino acids. Germline V gene sequence: CDR1 MNHEY, CDR2 SMNVEV (reference sequence). This chain's CDR3 is CASSPPGNRGNEQFF. CDR3 bases: TGTGCCAGCAGCCCCCCGGGAAATAGAGGGAATGAGCAGTTCTTC.

Regarding this clone: It is likely a read error: a sequence one base away is far more abundant. Additional DNA sequences in this sample encode the identical CDR3. V usage is TRBV2 and J usage is TRBJ2-3, with 9 positions matching TRBD2. The CDR3 runs 17 residues. Per the germline V gene, CDR1 is SNHLY and CDR2 is FYNNEI. The DNA for the CDR3 is TGTGCTAGCAGTGAACGGGGTAGCGGGAGCTCGGAAGATACGCAGTATTTT. Its translation is CASSERGSGSSEDTQYF.

V gene TRBV6-5 combines with J gene TRBJ1-5; TRBD1 is a possible D gene (5 bases). CDR1 is MNHEY and CDR2 is SVGAGI in the germline V gene. Trimming took off 2 bases at V and 7 bases at J, with 9 bases between the two ends. This CDR3 is built from 13 residues. The CDR3 loop is CASSYRGGQPQHF. In nucleotides, the CDR3 is TGTGCCAGCAGTTACCGGGGCGGACAGCCCCAGCATTTT.

The V and J genes are TRBV18 and TRBJ1-1; D gene ambiguous. Germline lookup yields CDR1 KGHSH and CDR2 LQKENI. CDR3 length: 17 residues. Trimming removed 3 bases from V and 8 bases from J, with 25 bases in between. CDR3 protein: CASSPTLQRFSETEAFF. CDR3 DNA: TGTGCCAGCTCACCCACACTCCAACGATTCAGCGAAACCGAAGCTTTCTTT.

The chain employs TRBV11-2 and TRBJ2-1, with 9 bases fitting TRBD1. The germline V gene has CDR1 SGHAT and CDR2 FQNNGV. V was pared by 5 bases and J by 6 bases, with 14 bases of the junction left unmatched. The CDR3 is 17 amino acids. CDR3: CASSRKEGQGLGNEQFF. CDR3 nucleotide sequence: TGTGCCAGCAGCCGGAAGGAAGGACAGGGGTTGGGCAATGAGCAGTTCTTC.

J is TRBJ2-7 and V is TRBV28, with unresolved D. V shed 3 bases and J shed 2 bases, with 14 bases lying between them. The CDR3 extends over 15 amino acids. Looked up from germline, CDR1 is MDHEN and CDR2 is SYDVKM. The CDR3 loop is CASSFGRLTTYEQYF. The DNA of the CDR3 is TGTGCCAGCAGTTTCGGGCGCCTAACAACCTACGAGCAGTACTTC.

The V call is TRBV5-1, the J call TRBJ2-4, with D perhaps assigned TRBD1 or TRBD2 (5 bases each). This CDR3 spans 14 amino acids. Germline loops: CDR1 SGHRS, CDR2 YFSETQ. V lost 4 bases and J lost 5, with 13 bases in between. CDR3 residues: CASSLLGVENIQYF. Written as DNA, the CDR3 is TGCGCCAGCAGCCTATTGGGGGTGGAAAACATTCAGTACTTC. The full variable domain, completed using reference TRBV5-1 and TRBJ2-4, is KAGVTQTPRYLIKTRGQQVTLSCSPISGHRSVSWYQQTPGQGLQFLFEYFSETQRNKGNFPGRFSGRQFSNSRSEMNVSTLELGDSALYLCASSLLGVENIQYFGAGTRLSVL.

This clone was seen a single time. V is TRBV6-6 and J is TRBJ2-3; possibly TRBD2 for D (6 bases). This CDR3 region has 15 residues. Looked up from germline, CDR1 is MNHNY and CDR2 is SVGAGI (reference sequence). The germline V and J ends were trimmed by 8 bases and 1 base, with 16 bases remaining between them. The CDR3 sequence is CASGLPGLRTDTQYF. The CDR3 nucleotides are TGTGCCAGCGGGCTGCCCGGACTACGCACAGATACGCAGTATTTT.

Here the CDR3 reads CASSAWPGSEAYGGELFF. The CDR3 DNA follows: TGTGCCAGCAGCGCATGGCCTGGATCGGAAGCATACGGCGGGGAGCTGTTTTTT. The chain recombines TRBV21-1 with TRBJ2-2. TRBV21-1 is a listed pseudogene. The CDR3 is 18 amino acids.

In regard to this clone: Other DNA sequences from this sample encode an identical CDR3 as well. As DNA, the CDR3 is TGCAGCGTTGAAAGGCTATCCAATGAGCAGTTCTTC. Amino acids: CSVERLSNEQFF. V usage is TRBV29-1 and J usage is TRBJ2-1; no firm D call. Germline lookup yields CDR1 SQVTM and CDR2 ANQGSEA. This CDR3 contains 12 residues. Trimming cost V 2 bases and J 6 bases, with 8 bases left between them.

As concerns this clone: At the DNA level, this CDR3 is encoded by other sequences in the same sample as well. The V and J genes are TRBV7-2 and TRBJ2-7; TRBD2 aligns across 8 bases. Germline lookup yields CDR1 SGHTA and CDR2 FQGNSA. Losses at the gene ends were 1 base for V and 6 bases for J; bases not matched to a gene: 2. The CDR3 covers 13 residues. The CDR3 coding sequence is TGTGCCAGCAGCTTAGAGGGACTAGGCGAGCAGTACTTC. This encodes CASSLEGLGEQYF.

A remark on this clone: One end of the junction fails to match germline, which may point to a read error. The chain combines TRBV7-7 with TRBJ1-3; 10 bases map to TRBD1. The CDR3 spans 17 residues. Per germline, CDR1 SSHAT and CDR2 FNYEAQ (reference sequence). The CDR3 nucleotides read TGTGCTAGCAGCCGTGGGACAGGGGAACTCTCTGGAAACACCATATATTTT. Its protein is CASSRGTGELSGNTIYF. The entire variable domain, with the rest obtained from reference TRBV7-7 and TRBJ1-3, is as follows: GAGVSQSPRYKVTKRGQDVTLRCDPISSHATLYWYQQALGQGPEFLTYFNYEAQPDKSGLPSDRFSAERPEGSISTLTIQRTEQRDSAMYRCASSRGTGELSGNTIYFGEGSWLTVV.

The gene calls are TRBV11-2 and TRBJ1-2, with TRBD1 as a possible D gene (5 bases). V was pared by 4 bases and J by 4 bases, with 13 bases between. The CDR3 consists of 14 residues. The germline V gene has CDR1 SGHAT and CDR2 FQNNGV. The CDR3 is CASSSRAGPYGYTF. CDR3 DNA: TGTGCCAGCAGCTCCAGGGCGGGCCCCTATGGCTACACCTTC. Filled out from reference TRBV11-2 and TRBJ1-2, the complete variable domain reads EAGVAQSPRYKIIEKRQSVAFWCNPISGHATLYWYQQILGQGPKLLIQFQNNGVVDDSQLPKDRFSAERLKGVDSTLKIQPAKLEDSAVYLCASSSRAGPYGYTFGSGTRLTVV.

V and J are TRBV5-5 and TRBJ1-5, with D possibly TRBD1 on 6 matching bases. Germline V gene lookup returns CDR1 SGHKS and CDR2 YYEKEE (reference sequence). V gave up 5 bases and J gave up 2 bases, with 17 bases separating them. The CDR3 is 16 amino acids. CDR3 coding DNA: TGTGCCAGCAGTCTACAGGGCTTGATAGGCAATCAGCCCCAGCATTTT. Translated, it gives CASSLQGLIGNQPQHF.

V is TRBV7-9 and J is TRBJ1-4; TRBD1 might be the D (5 bases). The CDR3 has 16 residues. Germline V lookup: CDR1 SEHNR, CDR2 FQNEAQ (reference sequence). The V gene lost 1 base and the J gene lost 3 bases, with 12 bases spanning the gap. The CDR3 coding sequence is TGTGCCAGCAGCTTAGTAGGGGTTGGTGCTAATGAAAAACTGTTTTTT. It is translated as CASSLVGVGANEKLFF.

A single count supports this clone. The chain is built from TRBV7-9 and TRBJ1-2; no clear D. V lost 3 bases and J lost 2, with 10 bases in between. The CDR3 sequence is 14 residues long. Germline CDR1 reads SEHNR; CDR2 reads FQNEAQ (reference sequence). This CDR3 is CASSLVVKNYGYTF. CDR3 nucleotides: TGTGCCAGCAGCTTGGTGGTCAAAAACTATGGCTACACCTTC. Filled out from reference TRBV7-9 and TRBJ1-2, the complete variable domain reads DTGVSQNPRHKITKRGQNVTFRCDPISEHNRLYWYRQTLGQGPEFLTYFQNEAQLEKSRLLSDRFSAERPKGSFSTLEIQRTEQGDSAMYLCASSLVVKNYGYTFGSGTRLTVV.

The V call is TRBV28, the J call TRBJ2-5; TRBD2 matches at 12 bases. V shed 4 bases and J 4 bases; nucleotides not matched to a gene: 7. Germline CDR1 reads MDHEN; CDR2 reads SYDVKM. The CDR3 has 16 amino acids. CDR3 nucleotides: TGTGCCAGCAGTTGGCGACTAGCGGGAGTTCGAGAGACCCAGTACTTC. It is translated as CASSWRLAGVRETQYF.

The gene calls are TRBV6-6 and TRBJ2-7; possible D gene TRBD2, 5 bases. Germline V gene sequence: CDR1 MNHNY, CDR2 SVGAGI (reference sequence). The V end was cut by 6 bases, the J end by 2 bases, with 20 bases between. The CDR3 is 16 amino acids. For the CDR3, the DNA is TGTGCCAGCAGAAGCGACGCGCGGGTAGTTGCCTACGAGCAGTACTTC. Amino acids: CASRSDARVVAYEQYF.

The chain has TRBV30 and TRBJ2-1; 10 bases are shared with TRBD1. Per the germline V gene, CDR1 is GTSNPN and CDR2 is SVGIG (reference sequence). The length of the CDR3 is 14 residues. V trimming: 2 bases; J trimming: 4 bases; junction bases outside the gene matches: 2. CDR3 sequence: CAWSRDRGYNEQFF. In nucleotides, the CDR3 is TGTGCCTGGAGTCGGGACAGGGGTTACAATGAGCAGTTCTTC.

The V call is TRBV30, the J call TRBJ2-7; maybe TRBD1 (6 bases). V lost 4 bases, J lost 3 bases, and 16 bases lay in between. The CDR3 runs 14 residues. Per germline, CDR1 GTSNPN and CDR2 SVGIG (reference sequence). CDR3 in amino acids: CAWTPETGIYEQYF. CDR3 coding DNA: TGTGCCTGGACCCCTGAGACAGGCATCTACGAGCAGTACTTC.

J is TRBJ2-1 and V is TRBV9, with D tentatively TRBD2 (6 bases). V shed 5 bases and J shed 6 bases, with 15 bases lying between them. The germline CDR1 and CDR2 sequences are SGDLS and YYNGEE. This CDR3 is built from 14 residues. The CDR3 protein is CASRLGLASNEQFF. CDR3 bases: TGTGCCAGCAGGTTGGGGCTAGCGAGCAATGAGCAGTTCTTC.

The chain uses TRBV4-2 and TRBJ2-5, with 8 bases identical to TRBD1. The V segment lost 8 bases and the J segment 2 bases; nucleotides outside the gene matches: 7. There are 14 residues in the CDR3. Looked up from germline, CDR1 is LGHNA and CDR2 is YNFKEQ. CDR3: CASARQGWQETQYF. The CDR3 DNA reads TGTGCCAGCGCGCGACAGGGGTGGCAAGAGACCCAGTACTTC.

The genes are TRBV11-2 and TRBJ2-7, with 9 bases that match TRBD1. This CDR3 is 13 amino acids long. Unmatched junction bases numbered 5, after V lost 6 bases and J lost 5 bases. Germline lookup yields CDR1 SGHAT and CDR2 FQNNGV. CDR3 residues: CASSWTGEDEQYF. CDR3 nucleotide sequence: TGTGCCAGCAGTTGGACAGGGGAGGACGAGCAGTACTTC.

J is TRBJ2-5 and V is TRBV10-2; D unresolved. V was pared by 4 bases and J by 1 base, with 13 bases between. CDR3 length equals 15 residues. CDR1 WSHSY and CDR2 SAAADI come from the germline V gene. CDR3 protein: CASSAHALSQETQYF. The CDR3 region has the DNA TGCGCCAGCAGTGCCCACGCCCTAAGCCAAGAGACCCAGTACTTC.

This clone was seen just once. The chain combines TRBV7-9 with TRBJ2-7; no firm D call. This CDR3 comprises 14 residues. Germline V gene lookup returns CDR1 SEHNR and CDR2 FQNEAQ (reference sequence). V was trimmed by 3 bases and J by 2 bases, leaving 11 bases between them. CDR3 sequence reads: CASSFPDSTYEQYF. The CDR3 nucleotides are TGTGCCAGCAGCTTCCCCGATAGCACCTACGAGCAGTACTTC. The full variable domain, in which reference TRBV7-9 and TRBJ2-7 provide the parts outside the CDR3, is DTGVSQNPRHKITKRGQNVTFRCDPISEHNRLYWYRQTLGQGPEFLTYFQNEAQLEKSRLLSDRFSAERPKGSFSTLEIQRTEQGDSAMYLCASSFPDSTYEQYFGPGTRLTVT.

The chain joins TRBV7-9 to TRBJ1-1; 10 bases match TRBD1. There are 18 residues in the CDR3. Germline CDR1 and CDR2: SEHNR and FQNEAQ (reference sequence). V dropped 2 bases and J dropped 0; count of bases not matched to a gene: 9. The CDR3 bases are TGTGCCAGCAGCTTACCGCCAGGACAGGGGGGTATGAACACTGAAGCTTTCTTT. Residues: CASSLPPGQGGMNTEAFF.

The genes are TRBV7-9 and TRBJ2-1; possible D gene TRBD2, 6 bases. Trimming took off 4 bases at V and 5 bases at J, with 18 bases between the two ends. This CDR3 contains 16 residues. The germline V gene encodes CDR1 SEHNR and CDR2 FQNEAQ (reference sequence). CDR3 DNA sequence: TGTGCCAGCAGCTCCATCGGTAGCGGACCAAACAATGAGCAGTTCTTC. Translating it yields CASSSIGSGPNNEQFF.